Below, 3 T cell receptor beta chains from the same sample are listed, as sequenced in a study of cytotoxic CD8 clonotypes in ibrutinib-treated CLL. Sequencing was performed with immunoSEQ multiplex PCR; in TCRdb, only in-frame clones are kept and a portion is missing. Among about 250,000 clones, 70% were seen once, and the ten largest hold approximately 15%. The sequenced sample was PBMCs, obtained after 24 months of ibrutinib treatment. The receptors were sampled from a human donor with chronic lymphocytic leukemia.

As regards this clone: The sample holds other DNA sequences that translate to the same CDR3. V is TRBV27 and J is TRBJ2-3; D is unclear. Germline V gives CDR1 MNHEY, CDR2 SMNVEV (reference sequence). The ends were cut back, 5 bases at V and 5 bases at J, with 5 bases in the middle. This CDR3 contains 11 residues. This chain's CDR3 is CASSRRDTQYF. Written as DNA, the CDR3 is TGTGCCAGCAGTCGACGAGATACGCAGTATTTT.

The chain combines TRBV27 with TRBJ2-7, with D tentatively TRBD1 or TRBD2 (5 bases each). Germline V gives CDR1 MNHEY, CDR2 SMNVEV (reference sequence). This CDR3 is built from 13 residues. With 6 bases removed from V and 6 bases from J, the gap between germline ends came to 15 bases. The CDR3 region has the DNA TGTGCCAGCAGGGGGACCATCCCTCTCGAGCAGTACTTC. Its translation: CASRGTIPLEQYF.

This clone was picked up a small number of times. This sequence joins TRBV28 and TRBJ1-5; a possible D gene is TRBD1 (6 bases). The CDR3 is made up of 15 amino acids. Trimming cost V 6 bases and J 4 bases, with 16 bases left between them. The germline gives CDR1 MDHEN, CDR2 SYDVKM. The chain's CDR3 is CASSPYGGGNQPQHF. The DNA of the CDR3 is TGTGCCAGCAGCCCTTACGGGGGCGGGAATCAGCCCCAGCATTTT.